The 25 T cell receptor beta chains below come from one sample, sequenced in a study of technical replicates of blood from several donors (dated by TCRdb to 2017 to 2019). The protocol used for the library was the immunoSEQ multiplex PCR assay. TCRdb's version of the immuneACCESS table is confined to in-frame rearrangements and falls short of the full clone set. An unresolved V gene accounts for under half of the shortfall where checked; the remainder is of unknown origin. The sample yields 55,000 to 75,000 clones; around 95% were counted once. The ten largest account for 4.2% of the sample. The sample consisted of PBMCs. The source is a human donor in good health. Some clones in this sample may be carry-over from other donors' samples.

CDR3 in DNA: TGTGCCAGCAGCTCCACAGGGGAAGAGCAGTACTTC. This codes for CASSSTGEEQYF. The V call is TRBV5-6, the J call TRBJ2-7; 7 nucleotides line up with TRBD1. With V trimmed by 3 bases and J by 7 bases, 4 bases remained unmatched. This CDR3 is built from 12 residues. CDR1 is SGHDT and CDR2 is YYEEEE in the germline V gene.

V usage is TRBV6-6 and J usage is TRBJ2-7; TRBD2 is a possible D gene (6 bases). With 7 bases removed from V and 5 bases from J, the gap between germline ends came to 18 bases. Germline V CDR1 and CDR2: MNHNY, SVGAGI (reference sequence). The CDR3 sequence is 14 residues long. The CDR3 DNA is TGTGCCAGCACCCCTTTTGGAGGGAGGAACGAGCAGTACTTC. Translated, it gives CASTPFGGRNEQYF.

The chain employs TRBV10-3 and TRBJ2-7; 10 bases agree with TRBD2. The CDR3 runs to 14 residues. Germline V gene lookup returns CDR1 ENHRY and CDR2 SYGVKD. V lost 9 bases to trimming and J lost 4 bases; unmatched junction nucleotides: 9. The CDR3 DNA sequence: TGTGCCATTCGCTTAGCGGGAGGCGAATACGAGCAGTACTTC. This translates into CAIRLAGGEYEQYF.

This chain joins TRBV6-6 and TRBJ1-5; D unclear. Germline V gene sequence: CDR1 MNHNY, CDR2 SVGAGI (reference sequence). The CDR3 is 14 amino acids. Trimming stripped 6 bases from V and 7 bases from J, with 16 bases between. CDR3 in amino acids: CASRYGLVGQPQHF. DNA for the CDR3: TGTGCCAGCAGATACGGGCTCGTGGGCCAGCCCCAGCATTTT.

A remark on this clone: This CDR3 is missing its conserved last phenylalanine or tryptophan, likely due to a read error. The limits of the CDR3 on the DNA are not certain, so only TCRdb's listed CDR3 is given. This chain uses TRBV7-9 with TRBJ2-7; the table gives TRBD2 as D, unverified against the DNA. With termini counted, the CDR3 has 14 amino acids. Germline V gene data show CDR1 as SEHNR and CDR2 as FQNEAQ (reference sequence). CDR3 sequence: CASSSTEARGGIPL.

The chain has TRBV4-1 and TRBJ2-5, with TRBD2 matching 11 bases. V lost 6 bases and J lost 4; bases outside the gene matches: 7. The CDR3 extends over 15 amino acids. The germline V gene has CDR1 MGHRA and CDR2 YSYEKL. CDR3 DNA: TGCGCCAGCAGGCTCCTCGGACTAGCGGGAGAGACCCAGTACTTC. Translated, it gives CASRLLGLAGETQYF.

The chain employs TRBV7-2 and TRBJ2-1, with unresolved D. There are 14 residues in the CDR3. Germline V gene sequence: CDR1 SGHTA, CDR2 FQGNSA. Trimming stripped 4 bases from V and 10 bases from J, with 17 bases between. CDR3 loop: CASSSHQNSQEQFF. The CDR3 DNA follows: TGTGCCAGCAGCTCCCACCAAAACAGTCAAGAGCAGTTCTTC.

This chain joins TRBV5-5 and TRBJ2-1; a possible D gene is TRBD2 (7 bases). The CDR3 length is 15 residues. Between the trimmed V and J ends, which lost 1 base and 6 bases, there was a span of 14 bases. Germline CDR1 and CDR2: SGHKS and YYEKEE (reference sequence). For the CDR3, the DNA is TGTGCCAGCAGCTTGATGGGGGGGGACATCAATGAGCAGTTCTTC. As protein: CASSLMGGDINEQFF.

V gene TRBV7-9 combines with J gene TRBJ1-5; maybe TRBD1 (5 bases). There are 14 residues in the CDR3. Germline V lookup: CDR1 SEHNR, CDR2 FQNEAQ (reference sequence). Trimming took 4 bases from V and 7 from J, leaving 14 bases between them. This CDR3 reads CASSSWTTEQPQHF. The CDR3 DNA reads TGTGCCAGCAGCTCGTGGACAACAGAACAGCCCCAGCATTTT.

CDR3 DNA: TGCGCCAGCAGTCCCCCAGGGGCAAACGAGCAGTACTTC. Translation: CASSPPGANEQYF. V and J are TRBV5-1 and TRBJ2-7; perhaps TRBD1 as D (6 bases). The CDR3 is 13 residues long. Trimming removed 5 bases from V and 5 bases from J, with 14 bases in between. Germline loops: CDR1 SGHRS, CDR2 YFSETQ.

This chain connects TRBV29-1 to TRBJ2-1, with D unresolved. CDR3 size: 11 residues. Looked up from germline, CDR1 is SQVTM and CDR2 is ANQGSEA. V shed 8 bases and J shed 0 bases, with 5 bases lying between them. CDR3 in DNA: TGCAGCTCGGGCTCCTACAATGAGCAGTTCTTC. The encoded protein is CSSGSYNEQFF.

The V gene is TRBV30, the J gene TRBJ2-4; D might be TRBD2 (5 bases). Germline CDR1 and CDR2: GTSNPN and SVGIG (reference sequence). This CDR3 is 12 amino acids long. The V gene lost 7 bases and the J gene lost 7 bases, with 14 bases spanning the gap. CDR3 region: CAFAPPGNIQYF. Here the CDR3 DNA reads TGTGCCTTTGCCCCGCCGGGGAACATTCAGTACTTC.

V gene TRBV29-1 combines with J gene TRBJ2-4, with D possibly matching TRBD2 (5 bases). Germline CDR1 SQVTM, CDR2 ANQGSEA. Between the trimmed V and J ends, which lost 5 bases and 11 bases, there was a span of 16 bases. The CDR3 extends over 12 amino acids. CDR3 bases: TGCAGCGTTACCGAGAGACGGGGTGTTCAGTACTTC. Translating gives CSVTERRGVQYF.

The chain employs TRBV18 and TRBJ2-7, with 11 positions matching TRBD2. V was pared by 3 bases and J by 2 bases, with 6 bases of the junction left unmatched. This CDR3 has 16 amino acids. Germline V gives CDR1 KGHSH, CDR2 LQKENI. CDR3 DNA sequence: TGTGCCAGCTCACCTGGGACTAGCGGAGGTCCCTACGAGCAGTACTTC. The encoded protein is CASSPGTSGGPYEQYF. Full variable domain (missing parts from reference TRBV18 and TRBJ2-7): NAGVMQNPRHLVRRRGQEARLRCSPMKGHSHVYWYRQLPEEGLKFMVYLQKENIIDESGMPKERFSAEFPKEGPSILRIQQVVRGDSAAYFCASSPGTSGGPYEQYFGPGTRLTVT.

The chain joins TRBV4-1 to TRBJ2-5, with a weak D call TRBD1 (6 bases). Trimming stripped 2 bases from V and 5 bases from J, with 9 bases between. Germline CDR1 MGHRA, CDR2 YSYEKL. CDR3 length: 13 residues. The CDR3 region has the DNA TGCGCCAGCAGCCAACAGCAGGGGGAGACCCAGTACTTC. Translating it yields CASSQQQGETQYF.

The rearrangement uses TRBV30 and TRBJ2-1; D possibly corresponds to TRBD1 (6 bases). The length of the CDR3 is 14 residues. Germline CDR1 is GTSNPN and CDR2 is SVGIG (reference sequence). Between the trimmed V and J ends, which lost 3 bases and 1 base, there was a span of 10 bases. CDR3 sequence reads: CAWSQGRSYNEQFF. CDR3 DNA sequence: TGTGCCTGGAGCCAGGGGCGTTCCTACAATGAGCAGTTCTTC.

The chain carries TRBV9 and TRBJ2-7; the D gene is possibly TRBD1 (6 bases). Trimming removed 4 bases from V and 5 bases from J, with 13 bases in between. The CDR3 has 13 residues. CDR1 is SGDLS, CDR2 YYNGEE, per germline. The CDR3 sequence is CASSFRGENEQYF. The DNA for the CDR3 is TGTGCCAGCAGCTTCAGGGGAGAGAACGAGCAGTACTTC. Full variable domain (remainder filled in from reference TRBV9 and TRBJ2-7): DSGVTQTPKHLITATGQRVTLRCSPRSGDLSVYWYQQSLDQGLQFLIQYYNGEERAKGNILERFSAQQFPDLHSELNLSSLELGDSALYFCASSFRGENEQYFGPGTRLTVT.

CDR3: CASSPLKASSGNTIYF. Written as DNA, the CDR3 is TGTGCCAGCAGCCCGCTCAAAGCTTCCTCTGGAAACACCATATATTTT. The chain joins TRBV5-6 to TRBJ1-3, with D unclear. Germline V CDR1 and CDR2: SGHDT, YYEEEE. The V end was cut by 4 bases, the J end by 0 bases, with 14 bases between. This CDR3 comprises 16 residues.

The V and J genes are TRBV4-3 and TRBJ1-4; D is unclear. Germline CDR1 LGHNA, CDR2 YSLEER. CDR3 length: 13 amino acids. Trimming left V 1 base short and J 2 bases short, with 2 bases between. This CDR3 reads CASSQATNEKLFF. The CDR3 DNA sequence: TGCGCCAGCAGCCAAGCTACTAATGAAAAACTGTTTTTT.

The chain uses TRBV5-1 and TRBJ2-5; 11 bases line up with TRBD2. Germline V gene sequence: CDR1 SGHRS, CDR2 YFSETQ. With 3 bases clipped from V and 2 bases from J, the junction kept 6 bases outside the gene matches. The CDR3 contains 16 residues. The CDR3 nucleotides are TGCGCCAGCAGCTATTTAGCGGGAGGGGGGCAAGAGACCCAGTACTTC. The encoded protein is CASSYLAGGGQETQYF.

This chain uses TRBV2 with TRBJ1-6; 10 bases fit TRBD1. The germline CDR1 and CDR2 sequences are SNHLY and FYNNEI. CDR3 size: 14 residues. Trimming at V came to 5 bases and at J to 9 bases, leaving 4 bases not matched to a gene. CDR3 in DNA: TGTGCCAGCAGTTCCGGGACAGGGGCTTCACCCCTCCACTTT. Its translation: CASSSGTGASPLHF.

The V gene is TRBV6-5, the J gene TRBJ2-7; D may be TRBD1 (5 bases). The V and J ends lost 6 bases and 3 bases respectively, with 15 bases between them. The germline V gene has CDR1 MNHEY and CDR2 SVGAGI. The CDR3 runs 14 residues. In DNA, the CDR3 is TGTGCCAGCAGCCCTGGGGCAAATCACTACGAGCAGTACTTC. As protein: CASSPGANHYEQYF.

The V call is TRBV30, the J call TRBJ2-7; D may be TRBD1 (5 bases). CDR3 length equals 16 residues. The V and J ends lost 3 bases and 2 bases respectively, with 20 bases between them. The germline V gene has CDR1 GTSNPN and CDR2 SVGIG (reference sequence). CDR3 residues: CAWSPAGIYKTYEQYF. As DNA, the CDR3 is TGTGCCTGGAGCCCGGCAGGGATCTACAAGACCTACGAGCAGTACTTC.

The chain uses TRBV7-8 and TRBJ2-5; TRBD2 agrees at 8 bases. Trimming cost V 9 bases and J 4 bases; bases outside gene matches: 16. Germline CDR1 reads SGHVS; CDR2 reads FQNEAQ. The CDR3 totals 16 residues. The chain's CDR3 is CASRGVYGGARETQYF. CDR3 sequence (DNA): TGTGCCAGTAGAGGGGTTTACGGGGGGGCTCGAGAGACCCAGTACTTC.

The CDR3 is CASSLVLTVTSTDTQYF. The CDR3 DNA reads TGTGCCAGCAGCTTAGTTTTGACAGTCACTAGCACAGATACGCAGTATTTT. The rearrangement links TRBV7-9 to TRBJ2-3, with D maybe TRBD1 (5 bases). V was cut by 1 base and J by 0 bases, with 14 bases left in between. Germline CDR1 is SEHNR and CDR2 is FQNEAQ (reference sequence). The CDR3 contains 17 residues. Filled out from reference TRBV7-9 and TRBJ2-3, the complete variable domain reads DTGVSQNPRHKITKRGQNVTFRCDPISEHNRLYWYRQTLGQGPEFLTYFQNEAQLEKSRLLSDRFSAERPKGSFSTLEIQRTEQGDSAMYLCASSLVLTVTSTDTQYFGPGTRLTVL.